The 11 T cell receptor beta chains presented below share a single source sample, sequenced in a study of shared clonotypes between healthy human individuals. Some clones are missing from TCRdb's copy, which holds only in-frame ones; the method was immunoSEQ multiplex PCR. This sample carries about 980,000 clones, approximately 76% of them seen once, and the ten largest clones take about 1.5%. The material sequenced was memory CD4+ T cells sorted from blood. Specified subset: CD45RA-negative fraction. The receptors here all came from a man aged 18-30 years in good health.

The chain is built from TRBV2 and TRBJ2-3; D remains unclear. Trimming cost V 3 bases and J 0 bases, with 10 bases left between them. The length of the CDR3 is 15 residues. Germline lookup yields CDR1 SNHLY and CDR2 FYNNEI. The CDR3, as DNA: TGTGCCAGCAGTGATCTCCAGTCTAGCACAGATACGCAGTATTTT. This sequence encodes CASSDLQSSTDTQYF.

This chain uses TRBV6-5 with TRBJ2-5; D is tentatively TRBD1 or TRBD2 (5 bases each). Trimming took 2 bases from V and 2 from J, leaving 12 bases between them. The germline V gene has CDR1 MNHEY and CDR2 SVGAGI. The CDR3 consists of 15 residues. The CDR3 protein is CASSYLGDPQETQYF. CDR3 DNA: TGTGCCAGCAGTTACCTTGGGGACCCACAAGAGACCCAGTACTTC.

This chain links TRBV18 with TRBJ2-7; 8 bases align to TRBD1. The CDR3 runs to 15 residues. In germline, CDR1 is KGHSH, CDR2 LQKENI. V trimming: 1 base; J trimming: 2 bases; junction bases outside the gene matches: 4. The CDR3 region is CASSPQGQATYEQYF. The DNA of the CDR3 is TGTGCCAGCTCACCACAGGGACAGGCAACCTACGAGCAGTACTTC.

The V gene is TRBV19, the J gene TRBJ1-5; D is perhaps TRBD1 (6 bases). The V end lost 0 bases, the J end lost 5 bases, and 17 bases lay between the germline ends. This CDR3 spans 17 amino acids. CDR1 is LNHDA, CDR2 SQIVND, per germline (reference sequence). The CDR3 loop is CASSIDRIWAGDQPQHF. Written as DNA, the CDR3 is TGTGCCAGTAGTATAGATCGAATCTGGGCAGGGGATCAGCCCCAGCATTTT.

The rearrangement links TRBV5-1 to TRBJ2-7; no firm D call. Germline CDR1 and CDR2: SGHRS and YFSETQ. This CDR3 is built from 12 residues. V lost 0 bases, J lost 6 bases, and 7 bases lay in between. In nucleotides, the CDR3 is TGCGCCAGCAGCTTGGGTGAGGTCGAGCAGTACTTC. Residues: CASSLGEVEQYF.

J is TRBJ1-6 and V is TRBV29-1; D is unresolved. From germline, CDR1 is SQVTM and CDR2 ANQGSEA. The CDR3 loop spans 13 amino acids. Trimming cost V 5 bases and J 7 bases, with 12 bases left between them. The CDR3 here is CSVLTNPNSPLHF. DNA for the CDR3: TGCAGCGTTTTGACTAACCCCAATTCACCCCTCCACTTT.

The V call is TRBV28, the J call TRBJ2-7; tentatively, D is TRBD2 (7 bases). CDR1 MDHEN and CDR2 SYDVKM come from the germline V gene. V was clipped by 6 bases and J by 2 bases, with 17 bases between them. This CDR3 contains 15 residues. The CDR3 nucleotides read TGTGCCAGCAGCCTTGGGGGGGCGAACCCCTACGAGCAGTACTTC. Residues: CASSLGGANPYEQYF.

The rearrangement links TRBV7-9 to TRBJ2-7; D possibly matches TRBD1 or TRBD2 (5 bases each). CDR1 and CDR2 (germline): SEHNR, FQNEAQ (reference sequence). CDR3 length equals 17 residues. Trimming shortened V by 0 bases and J by 1 base, and 16 bases separated the two germline ends. Here the CDR3 DNA reads TGTGCCAGCAGCTTAGCGGAGGCCAGGGCCGTATCCTACGAGCAGTACTTC. Its protein is CASSLAEARAVSYEQYF.

There are a few counts of this clone. The V and J genes are TRBV10-1 and TRBJ1-2; 7 bases line up with TRBD1. The CDR3 consists of 19 residues. Germline CDR1 WNHNN, CDR2 SYGVQD (reference sequence). The V gene end was trimmed by 0 bases and the J gene end by 4 bases; junction bases not matched to a gene: 17. The DNA of the CDR3 is TGCGCCAGCAGTGAGTCCCAACAGGGGACTCCTTTAGCTAGCTATGGCTACACCTTC. Translated, it gives CASSESQQGTPLASYGYTF.

V is TRBV28 and J is TRBJ2-7, with TRBD2 as a possible D gene (5 bases). The CDR3 has 12 residues. Trimming pared 5 bases from V and 1 base from J, leaving 6 bases between. Germline assignment: CDR1 MDHEN and CDR2 SYDVKM. The CDR3 loop reads CASSRGSYEQYF. CDR3 DNA: TGTGCCAGCAGTCGAGGGTCCTACGAGCAGTACTTC.

The gene calls are TRBV27 and TRBJ1-2; D unclear. V was pared by 4 bases and J by 0 bases, with 12 bases between. Germline V lookup: CDR1 MNHEY, CDR2 SMNVEV (reference sequence). This CDR3 comprises 15 residues. The CDR3 is CASSSNDPANYGYTF. The CDR3 DNA reads TGTGCCAGCAGTTCAAATGACCCTGCTAACTATGGCTACACCTTC.